The rows below give T cell receptor beta chains drawn from one sample of a study of metastatic and nonmetastatic thyroid tumors. Via MiXCR, TCRdb re-called the PCR reads. The sample carries 30,000 to 35,000 clones, roughly a fifth recorded once. Input material: blood. These receptors all come from a female donor with papillary thyroid cancer or a benign thyroid nodule (not recorded which). Some clones in this sample may be carry-over from other donors' samples. CDR3s include the opening cysteine and the closing phenylalanine or tryptophan.

>TRBV19
CASAQDGGNQPQHF
>TRBV9
CASSVGLIQETQYF
>TRBV5-1
CASSLGSTLNTGELFF
>TRBV6-1
CASTSGGGEPQHF
>TRBV2
CASSPTGGLSPLHF
>TRBV5-1
CASSYGTGRDDSYTF
>TRBV6-4
CASSDSGGGAGEQFF
>TRBV12-3/TRBV12-4
CASSRTGGPYEQYF
>TRBV12-3/TRBV12-4
CASSGSAGGISGANVLTF
>TRBV6-1
CASSDRWGRFIDEQFF